Sequencing of this T cell receptor (beta chain) was carried out in a study of glioma-infiltrating T cells after dendritic cell vaccination. Looking at the study overall: Treatment, given 2003 to 2012, was autologous tumor lysate-pulsed dendritic cell vaccination.

CDR1 and CDR2 (germline): MNHNS, SASEGT. V was pared by 7 bases and J by 7 bases, with 16 bases between. The length of the CDR3 is 14 residues. Primers: 60 V beta forward and 13 J beta reverse. TCRdb's table, derived via immunoSEQ multiplex PCR, lists solely in-frame clones and lacks some. The profile covers 100,000 or so clones, with around 80% appearing a single time and about 5.5% taken by the ten largest. The time point is: after dendritic cell vaccination, including at tumor progression/relapse. PBMC were collected before vaccination, two weeks after the third vaccination, and at progression. This TCR derives from a human donor with glioblastoma. This rearrangement joins TRBV6-1 to TRBJ2-2; no clear D. Sequences were derived from blood, sampled after dendritic cell vaccination. In nucleotides, the CDR3 is TGTGCCAGCACCCACTCCCTTCTCAACGGGGAGCTGTTTTTT. It codes for CASTHSLLNGELFF.